Presented here are 27 T cell receptor beta chains from one specimen sequenced in a study of human thymus T cells. In corrective heart surgery, resections were taken, and these provided the thymus tissue. Here immunoSEQ multiplex PCR was the method, and the copy in TCRdb shows in-frame clones only, minus some. The data hold approximately 71,000 clones, with approximately 95% observed a single time. Material for sequencing was thymus tissue. The receptors stem from a girl under three years old with a congenital heart defect but otherwise immunologically healthy.

The gene calls are TRBV6-1 and TRBJ2-5; D call uncertain. Germline V lookup: CDR1 MNHNS, CDR2 SASEGT. This CDR3 region has 12 residues. V was pared by 8 bases and J by 7 bases, with 14 bases between. CDR3 DNA: TGTGCCAGCGGTGTGGGTGAGCGGACCCAGTACTTC. Translation: CASGVGERTQYF.

This clone appeared once. The genes are TRBV6-1 and TRBJ2-5; D remains ambiguous. From germline, CDR1 is MNHNS and CDR2 SASEGT. Trimming took 6 bases from V and 6 from J, leaving 14 bases between them. This CDR3 has 13 amino acids. The CDR3 DNA sequence: TGTGCCAGCAGCTCAGCTTTGAGCCAGACCCAGTACTTC. Translated, it gives CASSSALSQTQYF.

The gene calls are TRBV5-1 and TRBJ2-3; 14 bases are shared with TRBD2. Per the germline V gene, CDR1 is SGHRS and CDR2 is YFSETQ. This CDR3 is 16 amino acids long. V lost 4 bases and J lost 3; bases outside the gene matches: 4. The CDR3 bases are TGCGCCAGCAGCCATAGGACTAGCGGGAGGACAGATACGCAGTATTTT. Translating gives CASSHRTSGRTDTQYF.

This rearrangement joins TRBV29-1 to TRBJ2-2; tentative D call: TRBD1 (6 bases). Trimming left V 8 bases short and J 0 bases short, with 13 bases between. This CDR3 region has 14 residues. Germline loops: CDR1 SQVTM, CDR2 ANQGSEA. The chain's CDR3 is CSSPGTTNTGELFF. The CDR3 region has the DNA TGCAGCTCGCCCGGGACAACGAACACCGGGGAGCTGTTTTTT.

The genes are TRBV4-3 and TRBJ2-1, with D tentatively TRBD1 (6 bases). V dropped 2 bases and J dropped 7 bases, with 9 bases sitting between them. Germline V CDR1 and CDR2: LGHNA, YSLEER. The CDR3 is 13 residues long. Here the CDR3 reads CASSQPDRNEQFF. In DNA form, the CDR3 reads TGCGCCAGCAGCCAACCCGACAGGAATGAGCAGTTCTTC.

The chain recombines TRBV5-1 with TRBJ2-5; perhaps TRBD1 as D (5 bases). This CDR3 contains 16 residues. Germline loops: CDR1 SGHRS, CDR2 YFSETQ. The ends were cut back, 0 bases at V and 1 base at J, with 13 bases in the middle. As DNA, the CDR3 is TGCGCCAGCAGCTTGGGGTCCCGACAGATCCAAGAGACCCAGTACTTC. This gives the protein CASSLGSRQIQETQYF. Drawing the rest from reference TRBV5-1 and TRBJ2-5, the complete variable domain is KAGVTQTPRYLIKTRGQQVTLSCSPISGHRSVSWYQQTPGQGLQFLFEYFSETQRNKGNFPGRFSGRQFSNSRSEMNVSTLELGDSALYLCASSLGSRQIQETQYFGPGTRLLVL.

The chain combines TRBV29-1 with TRBJ1-1, with a possible D match to TRBD1 (5 bases). This CDR3 spans 11 amino acids. V shed 5 bases and J shed 6 bases, with 10 bases lying between them. Per the germline V gene, CDR1 is SQVTM and CDR2 is ANQGSEA. CDR3 sequence reads: CSVQGVAEAFF. The CDR3 coding sequence is TGCAGCGTTCAGGGTGTTGCTGAAGCTTTCTTT.

This chain's CDR3 is CAWRTTADHTEAFF. The CDR3 nucleotides are TGTGCCTGGAGGACAACAGCGGACCACACTGAAGCTTTCTTT. This chain connects TRBV30 to TRBJ1-1; D is ambiguous. CDR3 length: 14 amino acids. Germline V lookup: CDR1 GTSNPN, CDR2 SVGIG (reference sequence). Deletions cut 3 bases from V and 3 bases from J, with 14 bases between.

This rearrangement joins TRBV15 to TRBJ1-1, with D tentatively TRBD1 (6 bases). This CDR3 has 18 residues. Germline CDR1 is LNHNV and CDR2 is YYDKDF (reference sequence). Trimming took 5 bases from V and 1 from J, leaving 23 bases between them. The CDR3 nucleotides are TGTGCCACCAGCGGCCCTGGTCCTCCAGGGGCCTCGAACACTGAAGCTTTCTTT. Its protein product is CATSGPGPPGASNTEAFF.

The DNA for the CDR3 is TGCGCCAGCAGCCAAGGACTAGCGGGAGGAGGTGAGCAGTTCTTC. Protein sequence: CASSQGLAGGGEQFF. The J gene is TRBJ2-1, the V gene TRBV4-1, with TRBD2 matching over 13 bases. V lost 1 base and J lost 9; bases outside the gene matches: 3. CDR1 MGHRA and CDR2 YSYEKL come from the germline V gene. This CDR3 is 15 amino acids long.

The rearrangement joins TRBV5-1 to TRBJ1-1, with 9 bases matching TRBD1. Germline loops: CDR1 SGHRS, CDR2 YFSETQ. The CDR3 covers 14 residues. With 4 bases clipped from V and 5 bases from J, the junction kept 6 bases outside the gene matches. The CDR3 nucleotides are TGCGCCAGCAGCGTAGAGACAGGGGGTACTGAAGCTTTCTTT. It yields the protein CASSVETGGTEAFF.

In its sample, this clone was seen a few times. The chain recombines TRBV29-1 with TRBJ1-1, with D uncertain. CDR1 SQVTM and CDR2 ANQGSEA come from the germline V gene. Trimming took 4 bases from V and 3 from J, leaving 6 bases between them. The CDR3 totals 11 residues. The CDR3 region has the DNA TGCAGCGTTGGAACCGACACTGAAGCTTTCTTT. Its protein product is CSVGTDTEAFF.

The V gene is TRBV9, the J gene TRBJ2-7; 8 nucleotides align to TRBD1. V dropped 3 bases and J dropped 2; count of bases not matched to a gene: 1. Germline V gives CDR1 SGDLS, CDR2 YYNGEE. The CDR3 is 13 residues long. The CDR3 bases are TGTGCCAGCAGCGGACAGGGGACCTACGAGCAGTACTTC. Protein product: CASSGQGTYEQYF.

This clone was seen only once. The chain combines TRBV7-9 with TRBJ2-1; a weak D match, TRBD2 (6 bases). The CDR3 length is 13 residues. The germline V and J ends were trimmed by 8 bases and 5 bases, with 13 bases remaining between them. Germline V gene sequence: CDR1 SEHNR, CDR2 FQNEAQ (reference sequence). CDR3 sequence (DNA): TGTGCCAGCGTTGACGGAGGGCACAATGAGCAGTTCTTC. Its protein product is CASVDGGHNEQFF.

The sample holds one count of this clone. V and J are TRBV15 and TRBJ2-3, with TRBD2 matching 8 bases. This CDR3 spans 15 amino acids. The germline V gene encodes CDR1 LNHNV and CDR2 YYDKDF (reference sequence). Trimming cost V 4 bases and J 4 bases; bases outside gene matches: 7. Here the CDR3 DNA reads TGTGCCACCAGCAAGGGAGCGGGAGTCGCAGATACGCAGTATTTT. Translating it yields CATSKGAGVADTQYF.

The chain uses TRBV4-1 and TRBJ1-1; D possibly corresponds to TRBD1 (5 bases). Germline assignment: CDR1 MGHRA and CDR2 YSYEKL. The CDR3 spans 14 residues. Trimming shortened V by 4 bases and J by 4 bases, and 13 bases separated the two germline ends. This chain's CDR3 is CASSLPKRGTEAFF. CDR3 nucleotides: TGCGCCAGCAGCCTCCCGAAGAGGGGCACTGAAGCTTTCTTT.

Worth noting for this clone: Because the CDR3's place on the DNA is in doubt, the DNA is left out and the CDR3 is given as listed by TCRdb. V is TRBV21-1 and J is TRBJ2-7; the table's D call, TRBD1, was not checked against the DNA. TRBV21-1 is a known pseudogene. The CDR3 extends over 13 residues, inclusive of both ends. The CDR3 reads CATWGQGAYEQYF.

The table lists this clone with a count of one. The rearrangement joins TRBV7-9 to TRBJ1-1; 7 nucleotides align to TRBD1. The CDR3 spans 17 residues. The J segment lost 4 bases and the V segment lost 3 bases, leaving 14 bases of the junction unmatched. Germline V gene data show CDR1 as SEHNR and CDR2 as FQNEAQ (reference sequence). For the CDR3, the DNA is TGTGCCAGCAGCTTCCCGAGTAGGACAGGCCAAGTCACTGAAGCTTTCTTT. The encoded protein is CASSFPSRTGQVTEAFF.

The J gene is TRBJ2-1, the V gene TRBV12-5; no clear D. The V end was cut by 0 bases, the J end by 3 bases, with 9 bases between. Germline CDR1 reads LGHNT; CDR2 reads FRNRAP. This CDR3 spans 15 amino acids. CDR3 DNA sequence: TGTGCTAGTGGTTTGGTACCACGGAACTACAATGAGCAGTTCTTC. It codes for CASGLVPRNYNEQFF. Filled out from reference TRBV12-5 and TRBJ2-1, the complete variable domain reads DARVTQTPRHKVTEMGQEVTMRCQPILGHNTVFWYRQTMMQGLELLAYFRNRAPLDDSGMPKDRFSAEMPDATLATLKIQPSEPRDSAVYFCASGLVPRNYNEQFFGPGTRLTVL.

This chain links TRBV11-2 with TRBJ2-4, with D uncertain. Germline CDR1 and CDR2: SGHAT and FQNNGV. V was clipped by 5 bases and J by 0 bases, with 11 bases between them. The CDR3 covers 15 residues. In nucleotides, the CDR3 is TGTGCCAGCAGCGCCAGCCATAGAGCCAAAAACATTCAGTACTTC. It translates to CASSASHRAKNIQYF.

V and J are TRBV9 and TRBJ1-1; TRBD1 might be the D (6 bases). V gave up 3 bases and J gave up 3 bases, with 15 bases separating them. The CDR3 has 15 amino acids. Germline values: CDR1 SGDLS, CDR2 YYNGEE. The CDR3 sequence: CASSGDTGKHTEAFF. The DNA of the CDR3 is TGTGCCAGCAGCGGGGACACCGGGAAGCACACTGAAGCTTTCTTT.

The V and J genes are TRBV4-2 and TRBJ2-3; 10 positions match TRBD2. J gave up 6 bases and V 0 bases, and 9 bases lay outside the gene matches. The CDR3 has 17 amino acids. The germline gives CDR1 LGHNA, CDR2 YNFKEQ. Here the CDR3 DNA reads TGTGCCAGCAGCCAAGATCCCCTAGCGGGAGAGGCGGATACGCAGTATTTT. Amino acid sequence: CASSQDPLAGEADTQYF.

The chain recombines TRBV28 with TRBJ1-4; no clear D gene. Trimming removed 2 bases at V and 5 bases at J, with 15 bases between. The V gene's germline CDR1 is MDHEN and CDR2 SYDVKM. The CDR3 loop spans 16 amino acids. CDR3 region: CASSLIDPGRNEKLFF. CDR3 sequence (DNA): TGTGCCAGCAGTTTAATAGACCCCGGGCGGAATGAAAAACTGTTTTTT.

This chain uses TRBV27 with TRBJ2-7, with 7 bases identical to TRBD1. This CDR3 spans 16 amino acids. V was pared by 0 bases and J by 2 bases, with 7 bases of the junction left unmatched. Germline-derived CDR1 and CDR2 are MNHEY and SMNVEV (reference sequence). For the CDR3, the DNA is TGTGCCAGCAGTTTATCCCGCCCCGACAGGGCCTACGAGCAGTACTTC. Protein sequence: CASSLSRPDRAYEQYF.

V is TRBV29-1 and J is TRBJ2-1; a possible D gene is TRBD1 (5 bases). This CDR3 has 15 amino acids. V gave up 6 bases and J gave up 0 bases, with 15 bases separating them. Per germline, CDR1 SQVTM and CDR2 ANQGSEA. The CDR3 loop reads CSVGNRTYSYNEQFF. The DNA for the CDR3 is TGCAGCGTGGGTAATCGGACATACTCCTACAATGAGCAGTTCTTC.

This clone has just one count. The CDR3 DNA reads TGTGCCAGCAGCCAAGACGTGAAGGGACCCTTCGGAGATACGCAGTATTTT. Residues: CASSQDVKGPFGDTQYF. V gene TRBV11-2 combines with J gene TRBJ2-3; either TRBD1 or TRBD2 may supply D (5 bases each). V dropped 5 bases and J dropped 5 bases, with 23 bases sitting between them. Germline CDR1 reads SGHAT; CDR2 reads FQNNGV. The CDR3 extends over 17 amino acids.

The chain couples TRBV29-1 to TRBJ2-1; 9 bases line up with TRBD2. Germline CDR1 is SQVTM and CDR2 is ANQGSEA. Trimming cost V 5 bases and J 6 bases; bases outside gene matches: 5. CDR3 length: 13 amino acids. The CDR3 sequence is CSVRLAEVNEQFF. The CDR3 bases are TGCAGCGTTAGACTAGCGGAAGTCAATGAGCAGTTCTTC.